This T cell receptor beta chain originates from a study of cytomegalovirus exposure and HLA in healthy donors. Study overall: T cells numbering around 180 million yielded roughly 120 million unique TCR beta sequences in an earlier analysis. General study results and limits: Later analysis demonstrated an association between a missense DCLRE1C variant and TCR beta V- and J-gene trimming.

Those who donated were healthy bone marrow donors. The PCR employed 60 Vbeta primers together with 13 Jbeta primers. How the authors handled the data: Some 11 million of the roughly 80 million unique TCR beta chains counted in a later analysis were shared. Assay: immunoSEQ multiplex PCR; the TCRdb copy retains only in-frame clones and omits some. The V and J calls and clone size were taken over from that table, and D and trimming were inferred from the DNA. The sample includes about 130,000 clones, about 82% of them seen just once. This CDR3 region has 14 residues. V lost 5 bases, J lost 4 bases, and 11 bases lay in between. Germline lookup yields CDR1 SNHLY and CDR2 FYNNEI. With respect to this clone: Its antigen is still unknown.

The rearrangement uses TRBV2 and TRBJ2-2, with D maybe TRBD1 (6 bases). This receptor was taken from a boy under 18 in good health and CMV-seronegative. Sequencing input: PBMCs. In DNA form, the CDR3 reads TGTGCCAGCAGTCAGGGGACAACCACCGGGGAGCTGTTTTTT. Translation: CASSQGTTTGELFF.